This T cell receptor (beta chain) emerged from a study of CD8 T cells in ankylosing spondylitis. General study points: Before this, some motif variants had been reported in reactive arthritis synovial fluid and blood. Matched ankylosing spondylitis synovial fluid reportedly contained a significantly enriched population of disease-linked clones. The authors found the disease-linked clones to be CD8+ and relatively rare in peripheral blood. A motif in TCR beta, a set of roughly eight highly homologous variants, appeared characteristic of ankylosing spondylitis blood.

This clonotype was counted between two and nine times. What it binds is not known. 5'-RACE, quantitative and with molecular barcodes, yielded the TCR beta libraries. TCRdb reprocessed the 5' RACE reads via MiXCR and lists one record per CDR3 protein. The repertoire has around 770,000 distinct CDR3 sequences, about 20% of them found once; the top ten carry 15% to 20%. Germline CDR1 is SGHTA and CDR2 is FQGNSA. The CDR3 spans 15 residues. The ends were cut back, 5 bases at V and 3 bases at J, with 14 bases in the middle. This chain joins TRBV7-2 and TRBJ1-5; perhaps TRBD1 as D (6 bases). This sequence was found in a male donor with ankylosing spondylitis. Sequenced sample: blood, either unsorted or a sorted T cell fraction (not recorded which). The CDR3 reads CASSLKTGINQPQHF. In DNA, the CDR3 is TGTGCCAGCAGCCTGAAGACAGGAATCAATCAGCCCCAGCATTTT.